This entry is about one T cell receptor beta chain. Its antigen is not identified. This sample is drawn from a study of OX40 agonist ivuxolimab in advanced cancers. Study details: It was ivuxolimab, an agonistic anti-OX40 (CD134) antibody, that patients were treated with.

General observations from the study: Antigen specificity of clonally expanded peripheral T cells was not established.

With 6 bases removed from V and 8 bases from J, the gap between germline ends came to 16 bases. CDR3 length: 14 residues. Germline lookup yields CDR1 MNHNY and CDR2 SVGAGI (reference sequence). TCRdb's table, derived via immunoSEQ multiplex PCR, lists solely in-frame clones and lacks some. The table shows roughly 40,000 clones, with around nine tenths occurring only once. The sample was CD4+ or CD8+ T cells sorted from blood, taken in a trial of the OX40 agonist ivuxolimab. This chain links TRBV6-6 with TRBJ1-4, with D possibly TRBD1 on 6 matching bases. This receptor was taken from an adult with an advanced solid tumor such as melanoma, head and neck, liver or kidney cancer. The CDR3 loop reads CASSLTGSGEKLFF. CDR3 sequence (DNA): TGTGCCAGCAGCCTCACAGGGAGTGGGGAAAAACTGTTTTTT.